The rows below give T cell receptor beta chains drawn from one sample of a study of low-dose radiotherapy and immunotherapy resistance in tumors. MiXCR, run by TCRdb on the reads, gives a single entry per CDR3 protein. The sample contains around 80,000 distinct CDR3 sequences, approximately 17% of which appear only once. This specimen was PBMCs, taken before treatment. These receptors originate from a male donor with prostate cancer. The CDR3 runs from the conserved cysteine through the conserved F or W. A D gene is named only where the DNA matches it firmly. Expanded clones get a size class; other rows say once, few or many, or leave the size out.

D gene: TRBD2
V gene: TRBV28
J gene: TRBJ2-1
clone size: many
CDR3 DNA: TGTGCCAGCATACCCACTAGCGGCTACAATGAGCAGTTCTTC
CDR3 protein: CASIPTSGYNEQFF

D gene: TRBD2
V gene: TRBV6-2/TRBV6-3
J gene: TRBJ2-1
clone size: many
CDR3 DNA: TGTGCCAGCGGCTCGCGGGGGGCGACTCACAATGAGCAGTTCTTC
CDR3 protein: CASGSRGATHNEQFF

D gene: TRBD1
V gene: TRBV9
J gene: TRBJ1-5
clone size: many
CDR3 DNA: TGTGCCAGCAGCGTAGAGGCGGACAGGGGCAATCAGCCCCAGCATTTT
CDR3 protein: CASSVEADRGNQPQHF

D gene: -
V gene: TRBV14
J gene: TRBJ2-7
clone size: many
CDR3 DNA: TGTGCCAGCAGCCGCCGGGACACTACCTACGAGCAGTACTTC
CDR3 protein: CASSRRDTTYEQYF

D gene: TRBD1
V gene: TRBV19
J gene: TRBJ2-2
clone size: -
CDR3 DNA: TGTGCCAGTACCGATTCTACCGGGACAGGGACCGGGGAGCTGTTTTTT
CDR3 protein: CASTDSTGTGTGELFF

D gene: TRBD1
V gene: TRBV20-1
J gene: TRBJ1-2
clone size: many
CDR3 DNA: TGCAGTGCCTTCCTCGGACAGGGGGGCTATGGCTACACCTTC
CDR3 protein: CSAFLGQGGYGYTF

D gene: -
V gene: TRBV6-1
J gene: TRBJ2-4
clone size: many
CDR3 DNA: TGTGCCAGCAGTGAAGTGTTCGGAGCAGCAAACATTCAGTACTTC
CDR3 protein: CASSEVFGAANIQYF

D gene: -
V gene: TRBV18
J gene: TRBJ1-1
clone size: many
CDR3 DNA: TGTGCCAGCTCACCAGGGGCGATCTTGAACACTGAAGCTTTCTTT
CDR3 protein: CASSPGAILNTEAFF

D gene: -
V gene: TRBV4-2
J gene: TRBJ2-6
clone size: medium-sized
CDR3 DNA: TGTGCCAGCAGCCAGGACACTAGTGGGGCCAACGTCCTGACTTTC
CDR3 protein: CASSQDTSGANVLTF

D gene: TRBD1
V gene: TRBV4-1
J gene: TRBJ1-2
clone size: many
CDR3 DNA: TGCGCCAGCAGCCAAGACGGGGCGGCAGGGGGCGCTGGCTACACCTTC
CDR3 protein: CASSQDGAAGGAGYTF

D gene: -
V gene: TRBV19
J gene: TRBJ1-5
clone size: many
CDR3 DNA: TGTGCCAGTAGTATCCGCAGTAGCAATCAGCCCCAGCATTTT
CDR3 protein: CASSIRSSNQPQHF

D gene: -
V gene: TRBV15
J gene: TRBJ2-1
clone size: many
CDR3 DNA: TGTGCCACCAGCAGAGCCGAAACAGGGCCGGAGCAGTTCTTC
CDR3 protein: CATSRAETGPEQFF

D gene: TRBD2
V gene: TRBV7-2
J gene: TRBJ2-7
clone size: many
CDR3 DNA: TGTGCCAGCAGCTTAGATCTCAGCGGGGGGGCCCACGAGCAGTACTTC
CDR3 protein: CASSLDLSGGAHEQYF

D gene: TRBD1
V gene: TRBV7-9
J gene: TRBJ2-7
clone size: once
CDR3 DNA: TGTGCCAGCAGCGCCGGGACAGCCCTCTACGAGCAGTACTTC
CDR3 protein: CASSAGTALYEQYF

D gene: TRBD2
V gene: TRBV10-3
J gene: TRBJ2-3
clone size: many
CDR3 DNA: TGTGCCATCAGTGAAGCGACTAGCGGGTTGTATACGCAGTATTTT
CDR3 protein: CAISEATSGLYTQYF

D gene: -
V gene: TRBV18
J gene: TRBJ2-7
clone size: many
CDR3 DNA: TGTGCCAGCTCACCACGGCAGGGAAACTACGAGCAGTACTTC
CDR3 protein: CASSPRQGNYEQYF

D gene: -
V gene: TRBV29-1
J gene: TRBJ2-3
clone size: medium-sized
CDR3 DNA: TGCAGCGTTGATTTGGTGGGGGCGGGAACTAGCACAGATACGCAGTATTTT
CDR3 protein: CSVDLVGAGTSTDTQYF

D gene: -
V gene: TRBV9
J gene: TRBJ2-5
clone size: many
CDR3 DNA: TGTGCCAGCAGCGAAGCGAATCGGTCTGTCGGGACCCAGTACTTC
CDR3 protein: CASSEANRSVGTQYF

D gene: -
V gene: TRBV7-2
J gene: TRBJ2-7
clone size: many
CDR3 DNA: TGTGCCAGCAGCTTAGTCTCCTACGAGCAGTACTTC
CDR3 protein: CASSLVSYEQYF

D gene: -
V gene: TRBV6-2/TRBV6-3
J gene: TRBJ1-6
clone size: many
CDR3 DNA: TGTGCCACCCGTCGCTGGAATTCACCCCTCCACTTT
CDR3 protein: CATRRWNSPLHF

D gene: -
V gene: TRBV3-1
J gene: TRBJ2-7
clone size: many
CDR3 DNA: TGTGCCAGCAGCCAAGATCCCGGGGCCGAGCAGTACTTC
CDR3 protein: CASSQDPGAEQYF

D gene: -
V gene: TRBV23-1
J gene: TRBJ2-1
clone size: many
CDR3 DNA: TGCGCCAGCAGTCAATCGACTTTCAGGAGAAGGAGCTCCTACAATGAGCAGTTCTTC
CDR3 protein: CASSQSTFRRRSSYNEQFF

D gene: -
V gene: TRBV3-1
J gene: TRBJ1-6
clone size: -
CDR3 DNA: TGTGCCAGCAGCCCCGCCCGGGGGGTTTCACCCCTCCACTTT
CDR3 protein: CASSPARGVSPLHF

D gene: TRBD2
V gene: TRBV5-1
J gene: TRBJ2-2
clone size: many
CDR3 DNA: TGCGCCAGCAGCCCAGCTAGCGGGAGGCCCGGCACCGGGGAGCTGTTTTTT
CDR3 protein: CASSPASGRPGTGELFF

D gene: TRBD2
V gene: TRBV7-2
J gene: TRBJ2-3
clone size: many
CDR3 DNA: TGTGCCAGCAGCTCGGACCTAGCGGGCACAGATACGCAGTATTTT
CDR3 protein: CASSSDLAGTDTQYF

D gene: -
V gene: TRBV6-2/TRBV6-3
J gene: TRBJ2-5
clone size: many
CDR3 DNA: TGTGCCACCGAAACGAACAGGGATCGCGAGACCCAGTACTTC
CDR3 protein: CATETNRDRETQYF

D gene: -
V gene: TRBV6-1
J gene: TRBJ1-5
clone size: many
CDR3 DNA: TGTGCCAGCAGTGAGACCTATAGCAATCAGCCCCAGCATTTT
CDR3 protein: CASSETYSNQPQHF

D gene: -
V gene: TRBV5-1
J gene: TRBJ2-1
clone size: medium-sized
CDR3 DNA: TGCGCCAGCAGCTTGGCCGTGGTCGTCGGCGAGCAGTTCTTC
CDR3 protein: CASSLAVVVGEQFF

D gene: -
V gene: TRBV3-1
J gene: TRBJ2-7
clone size: many
CDR3 DNA: TGTGCCAGCAGCCAAGTTACTACCTACGAGCAGTACTTC
CDR3 protein: CASSQVTTYEQYF

D gene: TRBD2
V gene: TRBV18
J gene: TRBJ2-1
clone size: many
CDR3 DNA: TGTGCCAGCTCACCCGGGACTAGCGGGATAAATGAGCAGTTCTTC
CDR3 protein: CASSPGTSGINEQFF

D gene: -
V gene: TRBV4-1
J gene: TRBJ1-3
clone size: many
CDR3 DNA: TGCGCCAGCAGCCAGGCCAGGGCAACAGGAAACACCATATATTTT
CDR3 protein: CASSQARATGNTIYF

D gene: -
V gene: TRBV6-2/TRBV6-3
J gene: TRBJ2-1
clone size: -
CDR3 DNA: TGTGCCAGCAGTAACCGGGAAGGGGGGCGTCTAGCGTTCTTC
CDR3 protein: CASSNREGGRLAFF